These 25 T cell receptor beta chains originate from one sample sequenced in a study of shared clonotypes between healthy human individuals. Terminally differentiated effector memory CD45RA+ cells were excluded from the naive CD8 cells, which were CD45RO-negative and positively selected for CCR7. Sequencing was performed with immunoSEQ multiplex PCR; in TCRdb, only in-frame clones are kept and a portion is missing. Here the sample spans 2 million to 2.5 million clones, approximately 94% being singletons. The sequencing input was naive CD8+ T cells sorted from blood. All receptors derive from a man younger than 35 in good health.

The J gene is TRBJ2-1, the V gene TRBV7-9, with a weak D call TRBD1 (5 bases). The V end lost 2 bases, the J end lost 5 bases, and 13 bases lay between the germline ends. CDR3 size: 15 residues. Germline-derived CDR1 and CDR2 are SEHNR and FQNEAQ (reference sequence). The CDR3 nucleotides are TGTGCCAGCAGCTTAATCCAGGGTTGGCACAATGAGCAGTTCTTC. Encoded protein: CASSLIQGWHNEQFF.

This clone was seen a single time. The chain recombines TRBV10-3 with TRBJ2-7; the D gene is possibly TRBD1 (6 bases). The CDR3 sequence is 15 residues long. The germline gives CDR1 ENHRY, CDR2 SYGVKD. V was shortened by 5 bases and J by 2 bases, with 16 bases between the two germline ends. The DNA for the CDR3 is TGTGCCATCAGTTCCGGGACAATGCCCCCCTACGAGCAGTACTTC. This gives the protein CAISSGTMPPYEQYF.

The V gene is TRBV29-1, the J gene TRBJ2-3; 7 bases fit TRBD1. Losses at the gene ends were 5 bases for V and 0 bases for J; bases not matched to a gene: 8. CDR1 is SQVTM, CDR2 ANQGSEA, per germline. The CDR3 has 15 residues. The DNA for the CDR3 is TGCAGCGTTCGGGGACAGTCCGATAGCACAGATACGCAGTATTTT. Protein: CSVRGQSDSTDTQYF.

The genes are TRBV7-9 and TRBJ1-2, with D possibly being TRBD1 (5 bases). The V and J ends lost 4 bases and 6 bases respectively, with 12 bases between them. This CDR3 region has 13 residues. Per the germline V gene, CDR1 is SEHNR and CDR2 is FQNEAQ (reference sequence). The DNA of the CDR3 is TGTGCCAGCAGCTCTTATGGGACGAATGGCTACACCTTC. It translates to CASSSYGTNGYTF.

The chain couples TRBV6-5 to TRBJ1-6; 11 bases fit TRBD1. The CDR3 totals 15 residues. Trimming removed 0 bases from V and 8 bases from J; junction bases left unmatched: 0. Per germline, CDR1 MNHEY and CDR2 SVGAGI. CDR3 residues: CASSYSGQGDSPLHF. The DNA for the CDR3 is TGTGCCAGCAGTTACTCGGGACAGGGGGATTCACCCCTCCACTTT.

This chain uses TRBV9 with TRBJ1-5; no clear D gene. This CDR3 is built from 18 residues. With 0 bases removed from V and 0 bases from J, the gap between germline ends came to 16 bases. The germline V gene has CDR1 SGDLS and CDR2 YYNGEE. As DNA, the CDR3 is TGTGCCAGCAGCGTAGCGGATATTCCGGCCCATAGCAATCAGCCCCAGCATTTT. Amino acids: CASSVADIPAHSNQPQHF.

V gene TRBV6-1 combines with J gene TRBJ2-1; D is perhaps TRBD1 or TRBD2 (6 bases each). Germline CDR1 is MNHNS and CDR2 is SASEGT. There are 16 residues in the CDR3. Trimming removed 4 bases from V and 8 bases from J, with 21 bases in between. The CDR3 spells CASSAHPEEGGDEQFF. The CDR3 region has the DNA TGTGCCAGCAGTGCCCACCCAGAGGAGGGGGGCGATGAGCAGTTCTTC.

The chain recombines TRBV4-1 with TRBJ2-1; D perhaps matches TRBD2 (5 bases). The ends were cut back, 4 bases at V and 7 bases at J, with 17 bases in the middle. Germline values: CDR1 MGHRA, CDR2 YSYEKL. The CDR3 sequence is 15 residues long. CDR3 coding DNA: TGCGCCAGCAGCCCTGACGACGGGGAAGGGAATGAGCAGTTCTTC. This encodes CASSPDDGEGNEQFF.

The chain has TRBV7-9 and TRBJ1-3, with D unresolved. CDR1 is SEHNR and CDR2 is FQNEAQ in the germline V gene (reference sequence). With 5 bases removed from V and 6 bases from J, the gap between germline ends came to 11 bases. This CDR3 has 13 residues. The CDR3 DNA sequence: TGTGCCAGCAGCATTCAGGAGGAAAACACCATATATTTT. This translates into CASSIQEENTIYF.

This chain links TRBV6-1 with TRBJ2-7; the D is unclear. The V gene's germline CDR1 is MNHNS and CDR2 SASEGT. The V gene lost 6 bases and the J gene lost 5 bases, with 17 bases spanning the gap. CDR3 length: 14 residues. CDR3 loop: CASSLLVLMDEQYF. CDR3 nucleotides: TGTGCCAGCAGCTTGCTAGTATTAATGGACGAGCAGTACTTC.

This chain uses TRBV11-2 with TRBJ1-2; 8 bases line up with TRBD1. CDR3 length equals 14 residues. The J segment lost 8 bases and the V segment lost 3 bases, leaving 8 bases of the junction unmatched. The germline CDR1 and CDR2 sequences are SGHAT and FQNNGV. Here the CDR3 DNA reads TGTGCCAGCAGCTTCGGACAGGGAAGAGGCGGCTACACCTTC. Translation: CASSFGQGRGGYTF.

J is TRBJ2-1 and V is TRBV29-1; maybe TRBD1 (5 bases). Trimming removed 0 bases from V and 5 bases from J, with 11 bases in between. CDR1 SQVTM and CDR2 ANQGSEA come from the germline V gene. This CDR3 has 14 residues. The CDR3 reads CSVEDPQGNNEQFF. CDR3 bases: TGCAGCGTTGAAGATCCTCAGGGTAACAATGAGCAGTTCTTC.

V and J are TRBV4-3 and TRBJ1-1; D is undetermined. The CDR3 has 14 residues. Germline loops: CDR1 LGHNA, CDR2 YSLEER. Trimming pared 2 bases from V and 1 base from J, leaving 8 bases between. The CDR3 nucleotides are TGCGCCAGCAGCCAACCCCCGAGGAACACTGAAGCTTTCTTT. This gives the protein CASSQPPRNTEAFF.

A note on this clone: This CDR3 is also generated by other DNA sequences in the sample. V is TRBV5-1 and J is TRBJ1-3; no reliable D call. V was pared by 2 bases and J by 0 bases, with 9 bases between. The CDR3 sequence is 15 residues long. Germline-derived CDR1 and CDR2 are SGHRS and YFSETQ. For the CDR3, the DNA is TGCGCCAGCAGCTTAGGCCAGGTCTCTGGAAACACCATATATTTT. Protein sequence: CASSLGQVSGNTIYF.

The chain uses TRBV28 and TRBJ1-4, with 7 bases matching TRBD1. The CDR3 is 16 residues long. The J segment lost 5 bases and the V segment lost 6 bases, leaving 12 bases of the junction unmatched. CDR1 is MDHEN, CDR2 SYDVKM, per germline. DNA for the CDR3: TGTGCCAGCAGCCTAACTCTGACAGGGCGGAATGAAAAACTGTTTTTT. Translated: CASSLTLTGRNEKLFF. Looking up the rest from reference TRBV28 and TRBJ1-4 gives the full variable domain: DVKVTQSSRYLVKRTGEKVFLECVQDMDHENMFWYRQDPGLGLRLIYFSYDVKMKEKGDIPEGYSVSREKKERFSLILESASTNQTSMYLCASSLTLTGRNEKLFFGSGTQLSVL.

As concerns this clone: Other DNA sequences in the same sample also yield this CDR3. The chain employs TRBV2 and TRBJ2-1; D gene unclear. Germline values: CDR1 SNHLY, CDR2 FYNNEI. The CDR3 extends over 12 amino acids. V was cut by 9 bases and J by 0 bases, with 6 bases left in between. CDR3 nucleotide sequence: TGTGCCAGGTCGAGCTCCTACAATGAGCAGTTCTTC. Amino acid sequence: CARSSSYNEQFF.

This chain uses TRBV19 with TRBJ2-7; D is possibly TRBD2 (5 bases). This CDR3 is 14 amino acids long. CDR1 is LNHDA, CDR2 SQIVND, per germline (reference sequence). Trimming removed 2 bases from V and 2 bases from J, with 10 bases in between. The CDR3 here is CASSISLAAYEQYF. In DNA, the CDR3 is TGTGCCAGTAGTATAAGTCTAGCCGCCTACGAGCAGTACTTC. Looking up the rest from reference TRBV19 and TRBJ2-7 gives the full variable domain: DGGITQSPKYLFRKEGQNVTLSCEQNLNHDAMYWYRQDPGQGLRLIYYSQIVNDFQKGDIAEGYSVSREKKESFPLTVTSAQKNPTAFYLCASSISLAAYEQYFGPGTRLTVT.

This chain connects TRBV27 to TRBJ2-2; TRBD1 aligns across 8 bases. The CDR3 has 15 residues. Germline V lookup: CDR1 MNHEY, CDR2 SMNVEV (reference sequence). Losses at the gene ends were 6 bases for V and 4 bases for J; bases not matched to a gene: 7. The CDR3 nucleotides are TGTGCCAGCAGACGTACAGGGGGTATCACCGGGGAGCTGTTTTTT. Amino acids: CASRRTGGITGELFF.

Comments on this clone: This sample also contains other DNA sequences that code for the same CDR3. The gene calls are TRBV7-9 and TRBJ1-2, with unresolved D. V shed 3 bases and J shed 2 bases, with 7 bases lying between them. The CDR3 runs to 13 residues. Germline V gene sequence: CDR1 SEHNR, CDR2 FQNEAQ (reference sequence). CDR3 amino acids: CASSLGENYGYTF. CDR3 nucleotides: TGTGCCAGCAGCTTGGGTGAAAACTATGGCTACACCTTC.

Only one count was recorded for this clone. The chain carries TRBV19 and TRBJ2-5; maybe TRBD2 (5 bases). The V gene lost 1 base and the J gene lost 5 bases, with 11 bases spanning the gap. The germline gives CDR1 LNHDA, CDR2 SQIVND (reference sequence). The CDR3 has 14 amino acids. CDR3 DNA sequence: TGTGCCAGTAGTATAGTTTGGGGAGCGGAGACCCAGTACTTC. It encodes CASSIVWGAETQYF.

The chain uses TRBV28 and TRBJ1-5, with a weak D call TRBD1 (6 bases). Trimming cost V 3 bases and J 2 bases, with 11 bases left between them. The germline V gene encodes CDR1 MDHEN and CDR2 SYDVKM. The CDR3 sequence is 15 residues long. CDR3 DNA sequence: TGTGCCAGCAGTTTCAGTTACAGGGGCAATCAGCCCCAGCATTTT. It is translated as CASSFSYRGNQPQHF.

In this sample, this clone turned up once. The chain uses TRBV7-9 and TRBJ1-2; D unclear. The CDR3 is made up of 14 amino acids. V lost 5 bases and J 1 base, leaving 11 bases between the germline ends. Germline assignment: CDR1 SEHNR and CDR2 FQNEAQ (reference sequence). The CDR3 DNA follows: TGTGCCAGCAGCCTACCTGGGGTTAACTATGGCTACACCTTC. Encoded protein: CASSLPGVNYGYTF.

This chain uses TRBV10-3 with TRBJ2-1; D may be TRBD2 (5 bases). The ends were cut back, 5 bases at V and 2 bases at J, with 13 bases in the middle. In germline, CDR1 is ENHRY, CDR2 SYGVKD. This CDR3 has 15 residues. CDR3 region: CAISPTGSAYNEQFF. In DNA form, the CDR3 reads TGTGCCATCAGTCCTACTGGGAGTGCCTACAATGAGCAGTTCTTC.

The genes are TRBV13 and TRBJ1-1; 7 bases line up with TRBD1. Germline V gene lookup returns CDR1 PRHDT and CDR2 FYEKMQ (reference sequence). The CDR3 is 15 amino acids. The V and J ends lost 5 bases and 0 bases, in that order; junction bases with no gene match: 6. CDR3 in DNA: TGTGCCAGCAGCCCCCCGGACAGGATGAACACTGAAGCTTTCTTT. Translating gives CASSPPDRMNTEAFF.

V usage is TRBV27 and J usage is TRBJ1-2; 7 nucleotides match TRBD1. Germline V lookup: CDR1 MNHEY, CDR2 SMNVEV (reference sequence). Trimming cost V 3 bases and J 5 bases; bases outside gene matches: 9. The CDR3 totals 15 residues. The CDR3, as DNA: TGTGCCAGCAGTTTTGGTCCCGGGACAGCTTATGGCTACACCTTC. It codes for CASSFGPGTAYGYTF.